This T cell receptor (beta chain) was profiled in a study of CD8 T cells in ankylosing spondylitis. TCRdb recomputed calls from the 5' RACE reads with MiXCR, one row per CDR3 protein. The sample lists some 140,000 distinct CDR3 sequences, approximately 9.2% occurring once. Germline CDR1 reads MNHEY; CDR2 reads SMNVEV (reference sequence). This CDR3 comprises 15 residues. Between the trimmed V and J ends, which lost 6 bases and 4 bases, there was a span of 16 bases. Study-wide results and limits: Clones linked to disease, bearing a CD8+ phenotype, were relatively rare in peripheral blood. Ankylosing spondylitis blood appeared to carry a characteristic TCR beta motif of seven to nine highly homologous variants.

This clonotype showed up many times. The antigen remains undetermined. The chain uses TRBV27 and TRBJ2-1; possibly TRBD2 for D (5 bases). Material: synovial fluid, either unsorted or a sorted T cell fraction (not recorded which). The source of this sequence is a male donor with ankylosing spondylitis. DNA of the CDR3: TGTGCCAGCAGACCGCCGGCGGGTGAATACAATGAGCAGTTCTTC. Translated, it gives CASRPPAGEYNEQFF.